This T cell receptor (beta chain) originates from a study of shared T cell receptors in the human thymus. The data were produced by immunoSEQ multiplex PCR, yet TCRdb's version contains in-frame clones alone and is incomplete. The sample contains hundreds of thousands of clones, more than 70% of which appear only once. V was cut by 4 bases and J by 1 base, with 7 bases left in between. Per germline, CDR1 MNHEY and CDR2 SMNVEV (reference sequence). The CDR3 covers 13 residues. The data also belong to a second study, concerning human thymus T cells. This second study notes: Resections that were taken during corrective heart surgery supplied the thymus tissue. It looked as if thymic and blood repertoires used V and J genes in a biased way.

V gene TRBV27 combines with J gene TRBJ1-2; D unclear. This sequence was found in a boy less than two years old with a congenital heart defect. Sequencing input: thymocytes. The CDR3 region is CASSSGLNYGYTF. In nucleotides, the CDR3 is TGTGCCAGCAGTTCCGGTCTTAACTATGGCTACACCTTC.